This T cell receptor (beta chain) comes out of a study of blood T cell repertoires in COVID-19. Overall study: Acute and convalescent COVID-19 specimens originated in the United States, Italy and Spain.

This clone was observed a handful of times. V lost 6 bases and J lost 3; bases outside the gene matches: 1. The CDR3 is 13 residues long. CDR1 and CDR2 from the germline V gene are MNHEY and SVGAGI. Original handling: Scientists estimated how many nucleated cells there were by amplifying reference gene primers. TCRdb keeps only in-frame clones here, not all; method: immunoSEQ multiplex PCR. The DNA gave D and trimming, while V, J and clone size come from that table. The sample records about 190,000 clones, almost 90% being singletons. The chain uses TRBV6-5 and TRBJ2-3; TRBD1 matches 9 bases. Sequencing input: peripheral blood. The receptor was derived from a man aged 18 to 29 with active or convalescent COVID-19. The CDR3 loop is CASRGTGTDTQYF. In DNA, the CDR3 is TGTGCCAGCAGGGGGACAGGGACAGATACGCAGTATTTT.